A single sample is the source of the 8 T cell receptor beta chains below, sequenced in a study of OX40 agonist ivuxolimab in advanced cancers. Profiled with immunoSEQ multiplex PCR; TCRdb holds only in-frame clones, not every one. The sample has more than 45,000 clones; over 65% are singletons. The sequenced sample was CD4+ or CD8+ T cells sorted from blood, obtained in a trial of the OX40 agonist ivuxolimab. These receptor sequences come from an adult with an advanced solid tumor such as melanoma, head and neck, liver or kidney cancer.

This chain connects TRBV11-2 to TRBJ2-2; D remains ambiguous. CDR3 length: 13 amino acids. The V and J ends lost 0 bases and 6 bases respectively, with 5 bases between them. Germline values: CDR1 SGHAT, CDR2 FQNNGV. The CDR3 region has the DNA TGTGCCAGCAGCTTAGATCGGGCCGGGGAGCTGTTTTTT. Its translation is CASSLDRAGELFF.

The chain couples TRBV4-1 to TRBJ2-7; TRBD1 is a possible D gene (5 bases). CDR3 length equals 15 residues. The V gene's germline CDR1 is MGHRA and CDR2 YSYEKL. The V gene lost 4 bases and the J gene lost 3 bases, with 16 bases spanning the gap. DNA for the CDR3: TGCGCCAGCAGCCCCCGGATACAGGACGGCTACGAGCAGTACTTC. Amino acid sequence: CASSPRIQDGYEQYF.

This clone was counted between two and nine times. The chain has TRBV30 and TRBJ1-1, with TRBD1 identical over 8 bases. V lost 4 bases and J lost 3; bases outside the gene matches: 4. The CDR3 sequence is 13 residues long. Per germline, CDR1 GTSNPN and CDR2 SVGIG (reference sequence). The CDR3 is CAWTSDRDTEAFF. The CDR3 DNA sequence: TGTGCCTGGACCTCGGACAGGGACACTGAAGCTTTCTTT. Full variable domain (missing parts from reference TRBV30 and TRBJ1-1): SQTIHQWPATLVQPVGSPLSLECTVEGTSNPNLYWYRQAAGRGLQLLFYSVGIGQISSEVPQNLSASRPQDRQFILSSKKLLLSDSGFYLCAWTSDRDTEAFFGQGTRLTVV.

The rearrangement links TRBV19 to TRBJ1-1; 7 nucleotides agree with TRBD1. Germline-derived CDR1 and CDR2 are LNHDA and SQIVND (reference sequence). J lost 0 bases, V lost 7 bases, and 5 bases had no gene match. The CDR3 extends over 14 amino acids. CDR3 region: CASNLDRMNTEAFF. The CDR3 bases are TGTGCCAGTAATTTGGACAGGATGAACACTGAAGCTTTCTTT.

This chain uses TRBV6-6 with TRBJ2-7; D unclear. V lost 4 bases and J 3 bases, leaving 4 bases between the germline ends. Germline CDR1 MNHNY, CDR2 SVGAGI (reference sequence). This CDR3 has 11 amino acids. As DNA, the CDR3 is TGTGCCAGCAGTTTCAACTACGAGCAGTACTTC. It yields the protein CASSFNYEQYF.

For the CDR3, the DNA is TGTGCCAGCAGCCTGGGAACTAGCAATCAGCCCCAGCATTTT. Its protein is CASSLGTSNQPQHF. The chain joins TRBV7-6 to TRBJ1-5; D not certain. The germline V gene encodes CDR1 SGHVS and CDR2 FNYEAQ. V was trimmed by 5 bases and J by 0 bases, leaving 8 bases between them. CDR3 length: 14 amino acids.

The chain carries TRBV6-5 and TRBJ2-1; D is perhaps TRBD1 or TRBD2 (6 bases each). CDR1 and CDR2 (germline): MNHEY, SVGAGI. Trimming left V 4 bases short and J 7 bases short, with 20 bases between. The CDR3 contains 16 residues. The CDR3 is CASSSPGAVGGNEQFF. As DNA, the CDR3 is TGTGCCAGCAGTTCCCCGGGGGCGGTAGGAGGTAATGAGCAGTTCTTC.

The genes are TRBV21-1 and TRBJ2-7; no DNA check was done on the table's D call, TRBD2. TRBV21-1 represents a pseudogene. This CDR3 is 18 amino acids long. CDR3 coding DNA: TGTGCCAGCAGCAAAGCGCCTGGACTAGCGGGGGAAAGATACGAGCAGTACTTC. Residues: CASSKAPGLAGERYEQYF.